This T cell receptor beta chain was identified in a study of blood T cells in healthy people across ages. Across the study: Template switching picked up about one barcoded beta molecule for each two T cells.

Per the germline V gene, CDR1 is KGHSH and CDR2 is LQKENI. Trimming removed 3 bases from V and 7 bases from J, with 15 bases in between. This CDR3 spans 15 amino acids. Total RNA, at least 6 micrograms per sample, was extracted from PBMCs. Together with a sample-barcoded 5' primer, a J-beta primer mix was included in a second PCR lasting roughly 6 to 12 cycles. TCRdb used MiXCR to reprocess the 5' RACE reads, holding one entry per CDR3 protein. In the table there are about 290,000 distinct CDR3 sequences, 25% to 30% of which are singletons. This clonotype was seen a handful of times. This chain joins TRBV18 and TRBJ1-4; D gene ambiguous. The sequenced sample consisted of blood. This receptor was taken from a woman in her sixties or seventies in good health. DNA for the CDR3: TGTGCCAGCTCACCGCACGACGGGCCGATTGAAAAACTGTTTTTT. It specifies CASSPHDGPIEKLFF. Using reference TRBV18 and TRBJ1-4 for the parts outside the CDR3, the full variable domain is NAGVMQNPRHLVRRRGQEARLRCSPMKGHSHVYWYRQLPEEGLKFMVYLQKENIIDESGMPKERFSAEFPKEGPSILRIQQVVRGDSAAYFCASSPHDGPIEKLFFGSGTQLSVL.